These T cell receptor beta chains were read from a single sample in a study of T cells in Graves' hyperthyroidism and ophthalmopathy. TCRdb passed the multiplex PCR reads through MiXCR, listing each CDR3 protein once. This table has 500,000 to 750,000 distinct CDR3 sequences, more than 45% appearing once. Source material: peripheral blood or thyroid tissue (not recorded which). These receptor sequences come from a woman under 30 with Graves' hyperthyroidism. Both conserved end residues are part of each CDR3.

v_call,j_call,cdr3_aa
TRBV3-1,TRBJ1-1,CASSQYPPDTEAFF
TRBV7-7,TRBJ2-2,CASSSLPPPNTGELFF
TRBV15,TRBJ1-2,CATSRAFGQGIGSNYGYTF
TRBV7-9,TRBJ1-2,CASSPRDRGRTNYGYTF
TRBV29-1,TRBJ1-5,CSSSTGSAQPQHF
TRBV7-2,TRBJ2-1,CASSRDREKNEQFF
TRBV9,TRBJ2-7,CASSSGWGSENEQYF
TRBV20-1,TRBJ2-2,CSARPGQGLTGELFF
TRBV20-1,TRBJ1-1,CSAMDGGNTEAFF
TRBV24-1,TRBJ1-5,CATSDSGTDNQPQHF
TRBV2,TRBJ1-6,CARRGPPYNSPLHF
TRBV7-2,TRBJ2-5,CTSSHWGKETQYF
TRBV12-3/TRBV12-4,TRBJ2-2,CASGRDGVYTGELFF
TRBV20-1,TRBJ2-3,CSGPDNTDTQYF
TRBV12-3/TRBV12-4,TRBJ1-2,CASSWTASGRTNYGYTF
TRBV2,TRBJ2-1,CASRTGLAGAEQFF
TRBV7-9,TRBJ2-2,CASSLYPAWRELFF
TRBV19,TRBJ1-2,CASSSGQGASYGYTF
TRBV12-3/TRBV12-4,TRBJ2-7,CTSSNSGAYEQYF
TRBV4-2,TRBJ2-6,CASSQQGADGANVLTF
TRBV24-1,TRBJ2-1,CATSDPGLPHNEQFF
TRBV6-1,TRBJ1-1,CASSENKIMNTEAFF
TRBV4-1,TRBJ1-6,CASSHERDRVSPLHF
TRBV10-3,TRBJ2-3,CAISGDEGAEDTQYF
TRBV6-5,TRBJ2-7,CASSYRQGGTSYYEQYF
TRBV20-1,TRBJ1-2,CSVLLAGYGYTF
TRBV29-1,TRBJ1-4,CSVRYRDSNEKLFF
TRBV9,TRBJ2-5,CASSLELAGGQETQYF
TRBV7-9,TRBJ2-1,CASSPPGRESSYNEQFF
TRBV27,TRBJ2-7,CASSLQGGSYEQYF
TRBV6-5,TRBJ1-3,CASSSTTPRPGNTIYF
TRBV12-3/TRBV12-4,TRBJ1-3,CASSFEGRFSGNTIYF
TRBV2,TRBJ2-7,CASRVLAGVGEQYF
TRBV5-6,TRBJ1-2,CASSLASDSAGNYGYTF
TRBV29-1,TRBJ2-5,CSAPWGGRAGQETQYF
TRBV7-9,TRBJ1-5,CASSLARASSNQPQHF
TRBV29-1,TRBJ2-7,CSVVPGGHEQYF
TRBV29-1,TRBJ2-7,CSVLSGTTSYEQYF
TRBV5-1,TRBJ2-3,CASSLADTQYF
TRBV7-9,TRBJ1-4,CASTSRTGEKLFF
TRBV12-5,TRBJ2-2,CASGLVRGSIAGELFF
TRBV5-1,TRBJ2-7,CASSPWTSGVYEQYF
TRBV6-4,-,CASTTLAGERDEQFF
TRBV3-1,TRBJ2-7,CASSQLASYEQYF
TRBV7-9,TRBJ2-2,CASSCTGTSPPGELFF
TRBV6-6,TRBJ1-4,CASSYLGQGGSTNEKLFF
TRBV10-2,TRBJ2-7,CASNQGTYEQYF
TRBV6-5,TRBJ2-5,CASSGLAGGPRETQYF